The rows below give T cell receptor beta chains drawn from one sample of a study of CD8 T cells in ankylosing spondylitis. Using its own MiXCR run on the 5' RACE reads, TCRdb lists one record per CDR3 protein. The table lists around 300,000 distinct CDR3 sequences, about 14% of them singletons, with about 1% in the top ten. Source material: blood, either unsorted or a sorted T cell fraction (not recorded which). These receptors originate from a male donor with ankylosing spondylitis or in good health (not recorded which). Both conserved end residues are part of each CDR3. The D gene is left open where the match is weak. Expanded clones are given a class, and other clones once, few, many or no size at all.

TRBJ2-1,TRBV20-1,many,TRBD2,CSATPLAGGYNEQFF,TGCAGTGCTACCCCACTAGCGGGAGGGTACAATGAGCAGTTCTTC
TRBJ1-1,TRBV29-1,many,.,CSVGPEGSSEAFF,TGCAGCGTTGGCCCCGAGGGGAGTTCTGAAGCTTTCTTT
TRBJ2-3,TRBV6-5,.,TRBD2,CASSYDRAGGVMDTQYF,TGTGCCAGCAGTTACGACCGAGCGGGGGGGGTTATGGATACGCAGTATTTT
TRBJ1-6,TRBV7-8,.,.,CASSQSGSVLHF,TGTGCCAGCAGCCAAAGCGGGAGCGTTCTCCACTTT
TRBJ2-2,TRBV15,.,.,CATSRDGAEIDTGELFF,TGTGCCACCAGCAGAGATGGGGCGGAGATCGACACCGGGGAGCTGTTTTTT
TRBJ2-3,TRBV5-1,many,.,CASSHEGPEWDTQYF,TGCGCCAGCAGTCATGAAGGCCCCGAATGGGATACGCAGTATTTT
TRBJ2-2,TRBV2,few,.,CASQWDGRNTGELFF,TGTGCCAGCCAATGGGACGGACGGAACACCGGGGAGCTGTTTTTT
TRBJ2-1,TRBV7-2,.,TRBD2,CASSQTSGAYNEQFF,TGTGCCAGCAGCCAAACTAGCGGAGCCTACAATGAGCAGTTCTTC
TRBJ2-3,TRBV14,.,TRBD2,CASSARGVAGPADTQYF,TGTGCCAGCAGTGCTCGTGGGGTAGCGGGACCGGCAGATACGCAGTATTTT
TRBJ1-2,TRBV18,few,TRBD1,CASLGQGVDGYTF,TGTGCCAGCTTGGGACAGGGAGTTGATGGCTACACCTTC
TRBJ2-7,TRBV5-1,many,TRBD1,CASSSGTGLYEQYF,TGCGCCAGCAGCTCCGGGACAGGGCTATACGAGCAGTACTTC
TRBJ1-5,TRBV5-1,many,TRBD1,CASSLDRDGSQHF,TGCGCCAGCAGCCTTGACAGGGACGGGAGCCAGCATTTT
TRBJ2-7,TRBV29-1,few,.,CSVEEYEQYF,TGCAGCGTAGAAGAATACGAGCAGTACTTC
TRBJ2-1,TRBV3-1,.,.,CASSQGSGSLLNEQFF,TGTGCCAGCAGCCAAGGAAGCGGCTCCCTTTTGAATGAGCAGTTCTTC
TRBJ2-1,TRBV12-3/TRBV12-4,few,.,CASSFQDSSYNEQFF,TGTGCCAGCAGTTTTCAGGACAGCTCCTACAATGAGCAGTTCTTC
TRBJ1-1,TRBV12-3/TRBV12-4,.,.,CASSSQGLGAFF,TGTGCCAGCAGTTCCCAAGGCCTTGGAGCTTTCTTT
TRBJ1-5,TRBV4-1,few,.,CASSQAANQPQHF,TGCGCCAGCAGCCAAGCTGCGAATCAGCCCCAGCATTTT
TRBJ2-7,TRBV24-1,few,.,CATSEASDGFPSYEQYF,TGTGCCACCAGTGAGGCTTCGGACGGGTTTCCCTCCTACGAGCAGTACTTC
TRBJ2-7,TRBV20-1,.,.,CSARGGYGYEQYF,TGCAGTGCTAGAGGGGGTTATGGCTACGAGCAGTACTTC
TRBJ1-4,TRBV12-3/TRBV12-4,.,.,CASSFFLGAEKLFF,TGTGCCAGCAGTTTCTTCCTTGGCGCTGAAAAACTGTTTTTT
TRBJ2-2,TRBV7-6,.,.,CASSLTSSGNTGELFF,TGTGCCAGCAGCCTAACTAGCTCTGGTAACACCGGGGAGCTGTTTTTT
TRBJ2-7,TRBV25-1,few,.,CASSNTGRGEQYF,TGTGCCAGCAGTAACACAGGTAGAGGCGAGCAGTACTTC
TRBJ1-1,TRBV12-3/TRBV12-4,.,TRBD1,CASITGEGGEAFF,TGTGCCAGCATCACAGGGGAGGGGGGTGAAGCTTTCTTT
TRBJ2-7,TRBV7-8,few,.,CASSPRGDPYEQYF,TGTGCCAGCAGCCCGCGGGGTGACCCCTACGAGCAGTACTTC
TRBJ2-6,TRBV5-1,few,.,CASSHSKEGGPGANVLTF,TGCGCCAGCAGCCACAGCAAAGAGGGAGGCCCTGGGGCCAACGTCCTGACTTTC
TRBJ2-7,TRBV20-1,many,TRBD1,CSARDGQGAVSYEQYF,TGCAGTGCTAGAGATGGGCAGGGGGCCGTCTCCTACGAGCAGTACTTC
TRBJ2-5,TRBV20-1,.,.,CSARTAHQETQYF,TGCAGTGCTAGGACAGCGCACCAAGAGACCCAGTACTTC
TRBJ2-5,TRBV20-1,.,.,CSAGVGARQETQYF,TGCAGTGCGGGGGTCGGGGCACGCCAAGAGACCCAGTACTTC
TRBJ2-7,TRBV5-1,few,.,CASRSGINEQYF,TGCGCCAGCAGATCGGGGATCAACGAGCAGTACTTC
TRBJ1-2,TRBV12-3/TRBV12-4,.,.,CASTSGALGYTF,TGTGCCAGCACCTCCGGGGCGCTGGGCTACACCTTC
TRBJ2-5,TRBV29-1,many,.,CSTGRGLLSQETQYF,TGCAGCACCGGGCGGGGATTACTATCACAAGAGACCCAGTACTTC
TRBJ1-1,TRBV21-1,.,.,CATTLYTEAFF,TGTGCCACCACCCTTTACACTGAAGCTTTCTTT
TRBJ1-6,TRBV12-3/TRBV12-4,many,.,CASSLGVPNSPLHF,TGTGCCAGCAGCCTAGGGGTCCCTAATTCACCCCTCCACTTT
TRBJ1-2,TRBV5-1,many,TRBD1,CASSLDQGANYGYTF,TGCGCCAGCAGCTTGGACCAGGGGGCAAACTATGGCTACACCTTC
TRBJ2-5,TRBV25-1,few,.,CASSPRGGSPQETQYF,TGTGCCAGCAGTCCCAGGGGGGGGAGCCCCCAGGAGACCCAGTACTTC
TRBJ2-7,TRBV9,.,.,CASSVRGLGEQYF,TGTGCCAGCAGCGTACGGGGGCTGGGGGAGCAGTACTTC
TRBJ2-3,TRBV10-3,many,TRBD2,CAIRGASGSTDTQYF,TGTGCCATCAGAGGCGCTAGCGGGAGTACAGATACGCAGTATTTT
TRBJ2-3,TRBV9,many,.,CASSVHNLDTQYF,TGTGCCAGCAGCGTCCACAACCTAGATACGCAGTATTTT
TRBJ2-7,TRBV12-3/TRBV12-4,few,.,CASSLGISNEQYF,TGTGCCAGCAGTTTAGGGATAAGTAACGAGCAGTACTTC
TRBJ2-2,TRBV6-5,.,.,CVAAGNTGELFF,TGTGTAGCGGCAGGCAACACCGGGGAGCTGTTTTTT
TRBJ2-1,TRBV5-1,.,TRBD1,CASSSFRDRGLNEQFF,TGCGCCAGCAGCTCGTTTAGGGACAGGGGTCTCAATGAGCAGTTCTTC
TRBJ2-6,TRBV9,.,TRBD2,CASSDPLAGGPVGANVLTF,TGTGCCAGCAGCGATCCACTAGCGGGGGGGCCAGTGGGGGCCAACGTCCTGACTTTC
TRBJ2-4,TRBV19,.,.,CASSIGAKNIQYF,TGTGCCAGTAGTATAGGGGCCAAAAACATTCAGTACTTC
TRBJ1-2,TRBV5-5,.,.,CASSLETYRPDGYTF,TGTGCCAGCAGCTTGGAGACCTATCGTCCTGATGGCTACACCTTC
TRBJ1-2,TRBV12-3/TRBV12-4,.,TRBD1,CASSLLRDREGYGYTF,TGTGCCAGCAGTTTACTCCGGGACAGGGAGGGGTATGGCTACACCTTC
TRBJ2-2,TRBV11-2,many,TRBD2,CASSLESGGASTGELFF,TGTGCCAGCAGCTTAGAAAGCGGGGGGGCTTCCACCGGGGAGCTGTTTTTT
TRBJ1-6,TRBV29-1,.,.,CSVRDLNNSPLHF,TGCAGCGTCAGGGACCTCAATAATTCACCCCTCCACTTT
TRBJ2-2,TRBV7-2,few,.,CASSSFGNTGELFF,TGTGCCAGCAGCTCTTTTGGGAACACCGGGGAGCTGTTTTTT
TRBJ2-4,TRBV4-1,.,TRBD2,CASSQGTSGLRNIQYF,TGCGCCAGCAGCCAAGGGACTAGCGGCCTAAGAAACATTCAGTACTTC
TRBJ1-5,TRBV5-5,.,.,CASSDGTANQPQHF,TGTGCCAGCAGCGATGGGACGGCCAATCAGCCCCAGCATTTT
TRBJ1-2,TRBV5-6,few,.,CASLKGRFEGYTF,TGTGCCAGCCTTAAGGGGCGGTTTGAGGGCTACACCTTC
TRBJ2-7,TRBV3-1,.,.,CASSQDPASAYEQYF,TGTGCCAGCAGCCAAGATCCGGCTAGCGCCTACGAGCAGTACTTC
TRBJ1-4,TRBV5-6,.,TRBD1,CASSFGQGAKKANEKLFF,TGTGCCAGCAGCTTCGGGCAGGGGGCGAAGAAGGCTAATGAAAAACTGTTTTTT
TRBJ2-3,TRBV10-2,few,TRBD2,CASSETRLAGSTDTQYF,TGCGCCAGCAGTGAGACCCGACTAGCGGGAAGCACAGATACGCAGTATTTT